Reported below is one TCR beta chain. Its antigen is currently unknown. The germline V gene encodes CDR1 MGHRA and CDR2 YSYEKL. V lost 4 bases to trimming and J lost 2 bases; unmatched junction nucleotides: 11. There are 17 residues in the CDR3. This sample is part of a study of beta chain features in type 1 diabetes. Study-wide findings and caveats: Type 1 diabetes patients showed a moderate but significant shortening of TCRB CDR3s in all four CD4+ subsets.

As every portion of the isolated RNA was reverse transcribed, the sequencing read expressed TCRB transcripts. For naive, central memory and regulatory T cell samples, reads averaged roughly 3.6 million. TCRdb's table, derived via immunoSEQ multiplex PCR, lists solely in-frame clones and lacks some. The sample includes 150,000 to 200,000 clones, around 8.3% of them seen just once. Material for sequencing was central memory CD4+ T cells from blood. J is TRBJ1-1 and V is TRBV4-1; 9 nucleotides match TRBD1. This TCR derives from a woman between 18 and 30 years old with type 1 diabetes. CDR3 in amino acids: CASSRDRGTSTNTEAFF. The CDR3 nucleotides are TGCGCCAGCAGCCGAGACAGGGGGACGAGTACCAACACTGAAGCTTTCTTT.